This T cell receptor (beta chain) was sequenced in a study of T cell repertoires in cytomegalovirus infection. Study at large: It was the public TCR beta signatures that indicated both CMV infection and matching HLA type. General study results and limits: The response measured ex vivo was dominated by TCR beta clonotypes (HLA-C-restricted and CMV-specific). Pooled public TCR beta family frequency picked out CMV carriers with the relevant HLA.

The germline CDR1 and CDR2 sequences are SGHVT and SQSDAQ. The length of the CDR3 is 11 residues. V lost 8 bases, J lost 7 bases, and 9 bases lay in between. Notes on this clonotype: Its target is unknown.

TCRdb independently ran MiXCR on the reads; one entry per CDR3 protein. The sample contains a few hundred thousand distinct CDR3 sequences, 15% to 20% of which appear only once. Sequencing was carried out using PBMCs. The chain employs TRBV7-4 and TRBJ1-3; D remains unclear. The receptor was isolated from a human donor in good health (CMV status not recorded). Some clones in this sample may be carry-over from other donors' samples. CDR3 sequence (DNA): TGTGCCAGCGGCGACGGTAACACCATATATTTT. Residues: CASGDGNTIYF.